Presented here are 2 T cell receptor beta chains from one specimen sequenced in a study of cytomegalovirus exposure and HLA in healthy donors. The PCR was carried out with 60 Vbeta primers and 13 Jbeta primers. Assay: immunoSEQ multiplex PCR; the TCRdb copy retains only in-frame clones and omits some. The sample contains 90,000 to 95,000 clones, 70% to 80% of which appear only once. The sequenced sample was PBMCs. The receptors come from a man aged 25-45 years in good health and CMV-seronegative.

This clone occurred once. The chain employs TRBV10-3 and TRBJ1-2, with no clear D. Germline loops: CDR1 ENHRY, CDR2 SYGVKD. The ends were cut back, 0 bases at V and 0 bases at J, with 8 bases in the middle. This CDR3 is 15 amino acids long. The CDR3 spells CAISESLAANYGYTF. CDR3 nucleotides: TGTGCCATCAGTGAGTCCTTGGCGGCTAACTATGGCTACACCTTC.

CDR3 region: CASSPRQRNQPQHF. The CDR3 nucleotides read TGTGCCAGCAGTCCCCGACAGCGCAATCAGCCCCAGCATTTT. The chain is built from TRBV28 and TRBJ1-5, with D perhaps matching TRBD1 (5 bases). Trimming removed 5 bases at V and 2 bases at J, with 10 bases between. The germline gives CDR1 MDHEN, CDR2 SYDVKM. CDR3 length equals 14 residues.